The clone carrying this TCR beta chain was seen a single time. Repertoires were generated with immunoSEQ multiplex PCR, while TCRdb's copy carries only in-frame clones and drops some. Among tens of thousands of clones listed, around 81% were seen once. The sample is drawn from a study of radiation and T cells in renal cell carcinoma. At the level of the study: Nephrectomy followed 15 Gy stereotactic body radiation by 4 weeks.

Time point denoted: blood 2 weeks post-SBRT. Treatment specified: 15 Gy SBRT to primary tumor, nephrectomy 4 weeks later. This CDR3 comprises 13 residues. Germline-derived CDR1 and CDR2 are LNHDA and SQIVND (reference sequence). V was trimmed by 5 bases and J by 5 bases, leaving 10 bases between them. The receptor was isolated from a man aged 55 to 70 with renal cell carcinoma. The sequencing used blood, collected from a patient whose treatment included radiotherapy and nephrectomy. V gene TRBV19 combines with J gene TRBJ2-1, with D possibly being TRBD1 (6 bases). The CDR3 here is CASSSAGDNEQFF. The CDR3 region has the DNA TGTGCCAGTAGTTCGGCAGGGGACAATGAGCAGTTCTTC.